A selection of T cell receptor beta chains follows, all from one sample in a study of blood T cells in healthy people across ages. TCRdb recomputed calls from the 5' RACE reads with MiXCR, one row per CDR3 protein. Of around 800,000 distinct CDR3 sequences listed, approximately 44% are singletons. Sequencing used blood. These receptors were taken from a man in his sixties in good health. Both conserved end residues are part of each CDR3. The D gene is left open where the match is weak. Part of the rows lack a size; the others show once, few, many or a class for expanded clones.

D gene: NA
J gene: TRBJ2-7
V gene: TRBV30
clone size: NA
CDR3 protein: CAWGDSYEQYF
CDR3 DNA: TGTGCCTGGGGGGACTCCTACGAGCAGTACTTC

D gene: NA
J gene: TRBJ2-5
V gene: TRBV29-1
clone size: few
CDR3 protein: CSVVLPGRETQYF
CDR3 DNA: TGCAGCGTTGTCCTTCCCGGGAGAGAGACCCAGTACTTC

D gene: TRBD1
J gene: TRBJ2-1
V gene: TRBV10-3
clone size: NA
CDR3 protein: CAISVGQGLGHNEQFF
CDR3 DNA: TGTGCCATCAGTGTCGGACAGGGGCTGGGCCACAATGAGCAGTTCTTC

D gene: NA
J gene: TRBJ1-5
V gene: TRBV28
clone size: NA
CDR3 protein: CASSFPVFDANYRESNRPQHF
CDR3 DNA: TGTGCCAGCAGTTTCCCGGTCTTTGACGCGAACTACAGGGAGAGCAATCGGCCCCAGCATTTT

D gene: NA
J gene: TRBJ2-3
V gene: TRBV27
clone size: few
CDR3 protein: CASQDRFTDTQYF
CDR3 DNA: TGTGCCAGCCAGGACAGATTCACAGATACGCAGTATTTT

D gene: NA
J gene: TRBJ1-1
V gene: TRBV2
clone size: few
CDR3 protein: CASSDGVSPNTEAFF
CDR3 DNA: TGTGCCAGCAGTGATGGGGTTTCCCCCAACACTGAAGCTTTCTTT

D gene: TRBD2
J gene: TRBJ2-1
V gene: TRBV5-1
clone size: NA
CDR3 protein: CASSPVGLADNEQFF
CDR3 DNA: TGCGCCAGCAGCCCGGTAGGACTAGCGGACAATGAGCAGTTCTTC

D gene: NA
J gene: TRBJ2-7
V gene: TRBV7-2
clone size: many
CDR3 protein: CASSLVGDYEQYF
CDR3 DNA: TGTGCCAGCAGCTTAGTTGGGGACTACGAGCAGTACTTC

D gene: NA
J gene: TRBJ1-2
V gene: TRBV12-3/TRBV12-4
clone size: few
CDR3 protein: CASSLPGGTGYTF
CDR3 DNA: TGTGCCAGCAGTTTACCCGGAGGGACCGGCTACACCTTC

D gene: TRBD2
J gene: TRBJ2-1
V gene: TRBV12-3/TRBV12-4
clone size: NA
CDR3 protein: CASSSNIAGGHYNEQFF
CDR3 DNA: TGTGCCAGCAGTTCCAACATAGCGGGGGGACACTACAATGAGCAGTTCTTC

D gene: NA
J gene: TRBJ2-7
V gene: TRBV20-1
clone size: NA
CDR3 protein: CSARGGRATSSYEQYF
CDR3 DNA: TGCAGTGCTAGGGGGGGGCGAGCCACCAGCTCCTACGAGCAGTACTTC

D gene: NA
J gene: TRBJ2-1
V gene: TRBV7-2
clone size: NA
CDR3 protein: CASSLAMQLETYNEQFF
CDR3 DNA: TGTGCCAGCAGCTTAGCGATGCAGCTAGAAACATACAATGAGCAGTTCTTC

D gene: NA
J gene: TRBJ1-1
V gene: TRBV7-2
clone size: NA
CDR3 protein: CASSLVKGSGTEAFF
CDR3 DNA: TGTGCCAGCAGCTTAGTGAAGGGGTCGGGGACTGAAGCTTTCTTT

D gene: NA
J gene: TRBJ2-5
V gene: TRBV3-1
clone size: NA
CDR3 protein: CASSQETTSGSNEQYF
CDR3 DNA: TGTGCCAGCAGCCAAGAAACGACGAGCGGTTCGAATGAGCAGTACTTC

D gene: TRBD2
J gene: TRBJ2-3
V gene: TRBV7-2
clone size: many
CDR3 protein: CASSPQVSGGARDTQYF
CDR3 DNA: TGTGCCAGCAGCCCCCAAGTTAGCGGGGGGGCCAGAGATACGCAGTATTTT

D gene: NA
J gene: TRBJ1-1
V gene: TRBV20-1
clone size: NA
CDR3 protein: CSARGPGDTEAFF
CDR3 DNA: TGCAGTGCTAGAGGTCCGGGGGACACTGAAGCTTTCTTT

D gene: NA
J gene: TRBJ2-5
V gene: TRBV5-1
clone size: few
CDR3 protein: CASSLAVGPQETQYF
CDR3 DNA: TGCGCCAGCAGCTTGGCCGTGGGGCCTCAAGAGACCCAGTACTTC

D gene: TRBD1
J gene: TRBJ2-1
V gene: TRBV29-1
clone size: NA
CDR3 protein: CSVELPGQGRYEQFF
CDR3 DNA: TGCAGCGTTGAATTGCCGGGACAGGGAAGGTACGAGCAGTTCTTC

D gene: NA
J gene: TRBJ2-6
V gene: TRBV11-2
clone size: NA
CDR3 protein: CASSLPPTGANVLTF
CDR3 DNA: TGTGCCAGCAGCTTACCCCCGACTGGGGCCAACGTCCTGACTTTC

D gene: NA
J gene: TRBJ2-5
V gene: TRBV20-1
clone size: once
CDR3 protein: CSARDGQGRQETQYF
CDR3 DNA: TGCAGTGCTAGAGATGGCCAGGGTCGGCAAGAGACCCAGTACTTC

D gene: TRBD1
J gene: TRBJ2-1
V gene: TRBV12-3/TRBV12-4
clone size: NA
CDR3 protein: CASSLRSGTGSYEQFF
CDR3 DNA: TGTGCCAGCAGCTTAAGATCCGGGACAGGGTCTTATGAGCAGTTCTTC

D gene: TRBD1
J gene: TRBJ2-7
V gene: TRBV6-2/TRBV6-3
clone size: NA
CDR3 protein: CASSLRGQAKPYEQYF
CDR3 DNA: TGTGCCAGCAGTCTCCGAGGACAGGCGAAACCCTACGAGCAGTACTTC

D gene: TRBD2
J gene: TRBJ2-3
V gene: TRBV20-1
clone size: NA
CDR3 protein: CSARRGLAGSVATDTQYF
CDR3 DNA: TGCAGTGCTAGGAGAGGGCTAGCGGGGAGTGTAGCGACAGATACGCAGTATTTT

D gene: NA
J gene: TRBJ1-1
V gene: TRBV2
clone size: once
CDR3 protein: CATADVQGDTEAFF
CDR3 DNA: TGTGCCACCGCGGACGTCCAGGGTGACACTGAAGCTTTCTTT

D gene: NA
J gene: TRBJ1-1
V gene: TRBV28
clone size: few
CDR3 protein: CASSKDTNTEAFF
CDR3 DNA: TGTGCCAGCAGCAAGGACACGAACACTGAAGCTTTCTTT

D gene: TRBD1
J gene: TRBJ2-7
V gene: TRBV5-6
clone size: NA
CDR3 protein: CASSWDRANEQYF
CDR3 DNA: TGTGCCAGCAGTTGGGACAGGGCAAACGAGCAGTACTTC

D gene: NA
J gene: TRBJ1-2
V gene: TRBV5-1
clone size: few
CDR3 protein: CASSPVTEVFDYGYTF
CDR3 DNA: TGCGCCAGCAGCCCGGTTACAGAGGTGTTCGACTATGGCTACACCTTC

D gene: TRBD2
J gene: TRBJ2-1
V gene: TRBV10-3
clone size: NA
CDR3 protein: CAISEGTSGGPGEQFF
CDR3 DNA: TGTGCCATCAGTGAGGGGACTAGCGGGGGCCCCGGCGAGCAGTTCTTC

D gene: TRBD2
J gene: TRBJ2-1
V gene: TRBV9
clone size: NA
CDR3 protein: CASSDSGGDNEQFF
CDR3 DNA: TGTGCCAGCAGCGATAGCGGGGGGGATAATGAGCAGTTCTTC

D gene: TRBD1
J gene: TRBJ1-4
V gene: TRBV20-1
clone size: few
CDR3 protein: CSATQGGRSEKLFF
CDR3 DNA: TGCAGTGCTACCCAGGGGGGGCGAAGTGAAAAACTGTTTTTT

D gene: NA
J gene: TRBJ2-1
V gene: TRBV12-3/TRBV12-4
clone size: NA
CDR3 protein: CASRPVSSYNEQFF
CDR3 DNA: TGTGCCAGCAGGCCAGTGAGCTCCTACAATGAGCAGTTCTTC

D gene: TRBD2
J gene: TRBJ2-1
V gene: TRBV5-1
clone size: few
CDR3 protein: CASSPIIRLAGNEQFF
CDR3 DNA: TGCGCCAGCAGCCCGATAATTCGGCTAGCGGGCAATGAGCAGTTCTTC

D gene: TRBD2
J gene: TRBJ2-1
V gene: TRBV6-2/TRBV6-3
clone size: NA
CDR3 protein: CASSYATSGNYNEQFF
CDR3 DNA: TGTGCCAGCAGTTACGCGACTAGCGGGAACTACAATGAGCAGTTCTTC

D gene: TRBD1
J gene: TRBJ1-2
V gene: TRBV7-2
clone size: NA
CDR3 protein: CASTMGQPKGYTF
CDR3 DNA: TGTGCCAGCACCATGGGACAGCCAAAGGGCTACACCTTC

D gene: NA
J gene: TRBJ2-5
V gene: TRBV6-2/TRBV6-3
clone size: NA
CDR3 protein: CASNSGGVLETQYF
CDR3 DNA: TGTGCCAGCAATAGTGGGGGAGTTTTGGAGACCCAGTACTTC

D gene: TRBD1
J gene: TRBJ2-7
V gene: TRBV7-9
clone size: few
CDR3 protein: CASSFPGQGGYEQYF
CDR3 DNA: TGTGCCAGCAGCTTTCCGGGACAGGGAGGGTACGAGCAGTACTTC

D gene: NA
J gene: TRBJ2-7
V gene: TRBV14
clone size: NA
CDR3 protein: CASSKARDPESLQFYEQYF
CDR3 DNA: TGTGCCAGCAGCAAAGCCAGAGACCCCGAGAGTTTACAATTCTACGAGCAGTACTTC

D gene: NA
J gene: TRBJ2-7
V gene: TRBV28
clone size: NA
CDR3 protein: CASRTQEYEQYF
CDR3 DNA: TGTGCCAGCAGAACACAGGAATACGAGCAGTACTTC

D gene: NA
J gene: TRBJ2-6
V gene: TRBV13
clone size: few
CDR3 protein: CASSLTGVSGANVLTF
CDR3 DNA: TGTGCCAGCAGCTTGACGGGGGTCTCTGGGGCCAACGTCCTGACTTTC